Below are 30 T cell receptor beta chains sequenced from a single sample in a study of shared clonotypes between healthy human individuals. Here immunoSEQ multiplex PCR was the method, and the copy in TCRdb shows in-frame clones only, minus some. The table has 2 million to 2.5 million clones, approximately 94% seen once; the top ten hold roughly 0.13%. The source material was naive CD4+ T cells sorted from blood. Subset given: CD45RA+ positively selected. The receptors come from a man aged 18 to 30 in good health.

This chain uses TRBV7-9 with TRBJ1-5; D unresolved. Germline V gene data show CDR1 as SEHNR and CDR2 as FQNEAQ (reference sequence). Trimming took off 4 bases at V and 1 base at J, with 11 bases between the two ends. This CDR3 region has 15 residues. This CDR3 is CASSSSGQSNQPQHF. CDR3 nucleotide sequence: TGTGCCAGCAGCTCATCCGGGCAGAGCAATCAGCCCCAGCATTTT.

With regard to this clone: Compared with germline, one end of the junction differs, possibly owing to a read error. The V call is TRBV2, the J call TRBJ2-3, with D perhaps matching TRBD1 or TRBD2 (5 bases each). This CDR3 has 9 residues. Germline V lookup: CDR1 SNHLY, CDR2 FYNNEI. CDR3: CASSNGTDF. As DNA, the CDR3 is TGTGCCAGCAGTAACGGGACCGATTTT.

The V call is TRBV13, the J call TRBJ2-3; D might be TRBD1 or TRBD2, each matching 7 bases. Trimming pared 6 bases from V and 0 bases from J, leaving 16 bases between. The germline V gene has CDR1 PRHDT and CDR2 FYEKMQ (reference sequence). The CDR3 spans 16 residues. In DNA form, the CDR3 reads TGTGCCAGCAGTTTACAGGGGACTACTAGCACAGATACGCAGTATTTT. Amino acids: CASSLQGTTSTDTQYF.

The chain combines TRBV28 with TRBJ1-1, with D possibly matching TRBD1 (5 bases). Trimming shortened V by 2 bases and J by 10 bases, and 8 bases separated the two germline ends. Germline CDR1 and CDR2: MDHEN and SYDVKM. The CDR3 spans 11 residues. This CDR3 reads CASSLRQSAFF. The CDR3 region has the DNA TGTGCCAGCAGTTTAAGACAGTCAGCTTTCTTT.

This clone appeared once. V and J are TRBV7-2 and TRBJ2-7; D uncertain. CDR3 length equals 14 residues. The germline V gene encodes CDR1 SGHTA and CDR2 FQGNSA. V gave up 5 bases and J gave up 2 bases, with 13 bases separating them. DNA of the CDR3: TGTGCCAGCAGCCCTCGGTCGACCCCCTACGAGCAGTACTTC. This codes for CASSPRSTPYEQYF.

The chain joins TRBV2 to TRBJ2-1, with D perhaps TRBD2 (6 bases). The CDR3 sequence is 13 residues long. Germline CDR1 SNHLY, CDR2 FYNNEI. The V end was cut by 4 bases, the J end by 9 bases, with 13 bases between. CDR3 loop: CASSAAGPGEQFF. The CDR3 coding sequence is TGTGCCAGCAGTGCAGCGGGTCCGGGTGAGCAGTTCTTC.

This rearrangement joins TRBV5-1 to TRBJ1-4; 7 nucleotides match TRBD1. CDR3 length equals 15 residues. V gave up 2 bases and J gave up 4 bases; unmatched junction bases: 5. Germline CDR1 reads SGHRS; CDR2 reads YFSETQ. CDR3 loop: CASSLEGADNEKLFF. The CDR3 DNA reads TGCGCCAGCAGCTTAGAGGGGGCGGATAATGAAAAACTGTTTTTT.

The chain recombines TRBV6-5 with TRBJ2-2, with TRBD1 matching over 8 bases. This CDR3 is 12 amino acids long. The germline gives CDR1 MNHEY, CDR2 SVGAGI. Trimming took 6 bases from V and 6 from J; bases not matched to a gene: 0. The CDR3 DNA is TGTGCCAGCAGGGGACAGGCCGGGGAGCTGTTTTTT. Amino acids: CASRGQAGELFF.

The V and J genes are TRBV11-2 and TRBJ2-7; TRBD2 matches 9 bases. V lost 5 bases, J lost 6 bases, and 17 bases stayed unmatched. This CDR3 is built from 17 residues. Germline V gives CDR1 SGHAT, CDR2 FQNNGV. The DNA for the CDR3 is TGTGCCAGCAGCCCCGGCCTACCGGGACTAGCTTCGCTCGAGCAGTACTTC. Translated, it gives CASSPGLPGLASLEQYF.

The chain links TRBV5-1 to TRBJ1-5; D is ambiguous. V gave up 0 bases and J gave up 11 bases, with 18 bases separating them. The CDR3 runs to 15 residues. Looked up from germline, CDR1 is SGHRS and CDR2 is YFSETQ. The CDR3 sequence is CASSLGGSSDVAQHF. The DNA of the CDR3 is TGCGCCAGCAGCTTGGGTGGCAGTTCTGACGTGGCCCAGCATTTT. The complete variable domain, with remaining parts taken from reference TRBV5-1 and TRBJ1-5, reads KAGVTQTPRYLIKTRGQQVTLSCSPISGHRSVSWYQQTPGQGLQFLFEYFSETQRNKGNFPGRFSGRQFSNSRSEMNVSTLELGDSALYLCASSLGGSSDVAQHFGDGTRLSIL.

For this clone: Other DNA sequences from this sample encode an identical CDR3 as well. The CDR3 sequence is CASSLAGNTGELFF. In DNA, the CDR3 is TGTGCCAGTTCCCTAGCGGGTAACACCGGGGAGCTGTTTTTT. The chain carries TRBV7-2 and TRBJ2-2; 8 nucleotides match TRBD2. The junction had 5 bases not matched to a gene; V was cut back by 9 bases and J by 2 bases. There are 14 residues in the CDR3. CDR1 SGHTA and CDR2 FQGNSA come from the germline V gene.

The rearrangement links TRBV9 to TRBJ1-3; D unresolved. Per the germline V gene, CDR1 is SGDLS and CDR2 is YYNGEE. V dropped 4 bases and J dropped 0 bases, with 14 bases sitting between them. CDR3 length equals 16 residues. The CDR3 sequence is CASSPSGSYSGNTIYF. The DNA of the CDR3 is TGTGCCAGCAGCCCCTCGGGCAGTTACTCTGGAAACACCATATATTTT.

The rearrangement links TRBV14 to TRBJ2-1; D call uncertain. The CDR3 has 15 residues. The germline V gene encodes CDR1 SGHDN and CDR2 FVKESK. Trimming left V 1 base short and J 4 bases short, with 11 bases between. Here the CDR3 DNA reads TGTGCCAGCAGCCAAGGCCCTAACCTGTACAATGAGCAGTTCTTC. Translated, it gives CASSQGPNLYNEQFF.

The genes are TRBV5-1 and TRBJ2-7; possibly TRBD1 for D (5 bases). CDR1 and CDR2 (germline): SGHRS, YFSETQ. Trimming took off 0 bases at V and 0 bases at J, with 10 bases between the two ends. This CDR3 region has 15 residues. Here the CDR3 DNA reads TGCGCCAGCAGCTTGGGACAGACAAGCTCCTACGAGCAGTACTTC. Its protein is CASSLGQTSSYEQYF.

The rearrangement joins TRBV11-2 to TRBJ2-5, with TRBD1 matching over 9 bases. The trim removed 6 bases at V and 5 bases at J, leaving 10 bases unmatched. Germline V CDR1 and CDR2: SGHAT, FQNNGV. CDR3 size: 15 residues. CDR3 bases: TGTGCCAGCAGTCTAGGGACAGGGCAAGGGGAGACCCAGTACTTC. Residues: CASSLGTGQGETQYF.

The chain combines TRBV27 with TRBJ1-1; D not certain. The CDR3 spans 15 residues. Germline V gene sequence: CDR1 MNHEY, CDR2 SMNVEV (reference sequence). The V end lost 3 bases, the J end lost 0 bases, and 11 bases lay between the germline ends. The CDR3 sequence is CASSFVGILNTEAFF. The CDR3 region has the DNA TGTGCCAGCAGTTTCGTCGGCATCCTGAACACTGAAGCTTTCTTT.

CDR3 sequence reads: CAWSVLGQVKETQYF. The CDR3 DNA reads as TGTGCCTGGAGTGTACTCGGACAGGTTAAAGAGACCCAGTACTTC. The rearrangement links TRBV30 to TRBJ2-5, with 7 bases identical to TRBD1. Trimming took 0 bases from V and 3 from J; bases not matched to a gene: 7. The CDR3 consists of 15 residues. Germline values: CDR1 GTSNPN, CDR2 SVGIG (reference sequence).

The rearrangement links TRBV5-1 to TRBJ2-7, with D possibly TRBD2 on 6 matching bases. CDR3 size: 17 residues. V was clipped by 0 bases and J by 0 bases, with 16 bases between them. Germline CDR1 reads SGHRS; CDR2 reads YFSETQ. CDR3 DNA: TGCGCCAGCAGCTTGGGGGGACTGTCTACGAGCTCCTACGAGCAGTACTTC. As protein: CASSLGGLSTSSYEQYF.

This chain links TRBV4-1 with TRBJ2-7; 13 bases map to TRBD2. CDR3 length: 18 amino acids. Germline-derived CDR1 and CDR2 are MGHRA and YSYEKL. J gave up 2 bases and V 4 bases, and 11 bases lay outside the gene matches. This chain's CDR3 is CASSLPPTSGGLTYEQYF. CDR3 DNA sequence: TGCGCCAGCAGCCTCCCACCGACTAGCGGGGGGCTGACCTACGAGCAGTACTTC.

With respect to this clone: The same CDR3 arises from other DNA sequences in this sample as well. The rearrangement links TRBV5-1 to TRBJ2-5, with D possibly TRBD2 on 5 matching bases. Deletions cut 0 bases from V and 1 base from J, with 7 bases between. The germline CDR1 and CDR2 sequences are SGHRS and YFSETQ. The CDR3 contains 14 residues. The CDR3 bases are TGCGCCAGCAGCTTGGGTGGGAGCCAAGAGACCCAGTACTTC. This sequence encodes CASSLGGSQETQYF. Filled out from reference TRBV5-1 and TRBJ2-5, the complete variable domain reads KAGVTQTPRYLIKTRGQQVTLSCSPISGHRSVSWYQQTPGQGLQFLFEYFSETQRNKGNFPGRFSGRQFSNSRSEMNVSTLELGDSALYLCASSLGGSQETQYFGPGTRLLVL.

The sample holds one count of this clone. In DNA form, the CDR3 reads TGTGCCATCAGTAACAATCCCGGGACAGGGGCCATCTACGAGCAGTACTTC. It translates to CAISNNPGTGAIYEQYF. The chain is built from TRBV10-3 and TRBJ2-7; 10 bases are a match to TRBD1. The CDR3 contains 17 residues. Germline assignment: CDR1 ENHRY and CDR2 SYGVKD. V lost 5 bases, J lost 3 bases, and 13 bases stayed unmatched.

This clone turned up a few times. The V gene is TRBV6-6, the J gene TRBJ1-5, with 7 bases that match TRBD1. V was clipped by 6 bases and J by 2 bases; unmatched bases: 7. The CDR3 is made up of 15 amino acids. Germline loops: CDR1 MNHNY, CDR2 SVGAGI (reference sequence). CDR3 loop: CASSQTGNGNQPQHF. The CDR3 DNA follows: TGTGCCAGCAGCCAGACAGGGAATGGCAATCAGCCCCAGCATTTT.

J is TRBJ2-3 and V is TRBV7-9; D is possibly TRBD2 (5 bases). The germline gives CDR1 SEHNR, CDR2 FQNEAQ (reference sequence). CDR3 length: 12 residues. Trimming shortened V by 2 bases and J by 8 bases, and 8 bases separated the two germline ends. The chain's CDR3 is CASSLNGVTQYF. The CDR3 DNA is TGTGCCAGCAGCTTAAACGGGGTTACGCAGTATTTT.

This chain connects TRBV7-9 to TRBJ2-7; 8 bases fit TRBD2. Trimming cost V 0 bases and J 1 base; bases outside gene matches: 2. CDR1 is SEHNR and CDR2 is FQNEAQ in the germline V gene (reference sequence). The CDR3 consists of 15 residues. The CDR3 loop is CASSLALAVSYEQYF. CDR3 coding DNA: TGTGCCAGCAGCTTAGCACTAGCGGTATCCTACGAGCAGTACTTC.

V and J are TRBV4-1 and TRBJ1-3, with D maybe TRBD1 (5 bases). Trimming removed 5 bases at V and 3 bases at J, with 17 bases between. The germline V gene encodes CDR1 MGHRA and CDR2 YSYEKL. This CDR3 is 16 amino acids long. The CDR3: CASSDPFGGSGNTIYF. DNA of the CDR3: TGCGCCAGCAGCGACCCCTTCGGGGGAAGTGGAAACACCATATATTTT.

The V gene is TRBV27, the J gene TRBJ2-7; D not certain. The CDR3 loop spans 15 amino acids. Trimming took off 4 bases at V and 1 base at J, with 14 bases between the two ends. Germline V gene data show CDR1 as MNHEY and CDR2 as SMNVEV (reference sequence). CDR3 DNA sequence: TGTGCCAGCAGTTCCCCCAGCTCCGAATCCTACGAGCAGTACTTC. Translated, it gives CASSSPSSESYEQYF.

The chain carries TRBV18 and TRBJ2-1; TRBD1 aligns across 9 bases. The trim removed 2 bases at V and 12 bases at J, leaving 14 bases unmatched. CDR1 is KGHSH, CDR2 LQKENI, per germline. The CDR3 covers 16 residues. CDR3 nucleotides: TGTGCCAGCTCACCAAGCGGACAGGGGATCTTGATTGGGCAGTTCTTC. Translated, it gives CASSPSGQGILIGQFF. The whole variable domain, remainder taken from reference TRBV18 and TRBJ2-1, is NAGVMQNPRHLVRRRGQEARLRCSPMKGHSHVYWYRQLPEEGLKFMVYLQKENIIDESGMPKERFSAEFPKEGPSILRIQQVVRGDSAAYFCASSPSGQGILIGQFFGPGTRLTVL.

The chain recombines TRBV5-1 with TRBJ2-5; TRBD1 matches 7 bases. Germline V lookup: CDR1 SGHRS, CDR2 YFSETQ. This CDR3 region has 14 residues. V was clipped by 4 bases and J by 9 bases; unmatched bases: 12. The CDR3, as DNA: TGCGCCAGCAGCGCCCGGGACAGTGGTGATCCCCAGTACTTC. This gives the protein CASSARDSGDPQYF. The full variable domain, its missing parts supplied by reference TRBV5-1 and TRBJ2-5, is KAGVTQTPRYLIKTRGQQVTLSCSPISGHRSVSWYQQTPGQGLQFLFEYFSETQRNKGNFPGRFSGRQFSNSRSEMNVSTLELGDSALYLCASSARDSGDPQYFGPGTRLLVL.

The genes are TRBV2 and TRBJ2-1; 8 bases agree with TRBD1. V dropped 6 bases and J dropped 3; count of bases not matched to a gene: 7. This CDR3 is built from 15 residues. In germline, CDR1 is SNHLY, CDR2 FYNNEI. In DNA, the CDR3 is TGTGCCAGCAGGGGTACAGGGGGGAGCTACAATGAGCAGTTCTTC. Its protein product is CASRGTGGSYNEQFF.

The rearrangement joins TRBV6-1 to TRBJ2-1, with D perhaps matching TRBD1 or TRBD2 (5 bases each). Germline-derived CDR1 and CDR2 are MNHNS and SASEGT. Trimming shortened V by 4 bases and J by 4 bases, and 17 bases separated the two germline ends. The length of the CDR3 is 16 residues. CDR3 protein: CASSGPAGTRYNEQFF. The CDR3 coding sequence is TGTGCCAGCAGTGGACCTGCCGGGACGAGGTACAATGAGCAGTTCTTC.